What follows are 20 T cell receptor beta chains derived from one specimen sequenced in a study of CD8+ T cells in alopecia areata. Once RNA had been extracted, it was reverse transcribed into cDNA to act as the sequencing template. Produced via immunoSEQ multiplex PCR; TCRdb's table is partial and in-frame only. Among over 90,000 clones listed, 55% were seen once. The specimen sequenced was CD4+ T cells sorted from blood. These receptors were taken from a human donor in good health.

This sequence joins TRBV6-5 and TRBJ1-2; no clear D. CDR1 is MNHEY, CDR2 SVGAGI, per germline. V was trimmed by 5 bases and J by 3 bases, leaving 16 bases between them. This CDR3 contains 15 residues. Written as DNA, the CDR3 is TGTGCCAGCAGTCCGGGAGCGGGGTCCTACTATGGCTACACCTTC. Translated, it gives CASSPGAGSYYGYTF.

J is TRBJ2-3 and V is TRBV30; unclear D gene. The CDR3 sequence is 12 residues long. Between the trimmed V and J ends, which lost 1 base and 4 bases, there was a span of 6 bases. CDR1 and CDR2 from the germline V gene are GTSNPN and SVGIG (reference sequence). CDR3 DNA sequence: TGTGCCTGGAGTGGCAGCCCAGATACGCAGTATTTT. Its protein is CAWSGSPDTQYF.

This clone was detected only a few times. This chain links TRBV27 with TRBJ1-2; 12 bases match TRBD1. This CDR3 has 14 amino acids. V lost 5 bases to trimming and J lost 7 bases; unmatched junction nucleotides: 5. The germline gives CDR1 MNHEY, CDR2 SMNVEV (reference sequence). CDR3 DNA: TGTGCCAGCAGTACGGGACAGGGGGCTGCTGGCTACACCTTC. Translated, it gives CASSTGQGAAGYTF.

This clone has more than one count but fewer than ten. This rearrangement joins TRBV29-1 to TRBJ2-3; 9 nucleotides match TRBD2. CDR1 and CDR2 from the germline V gene are SQVTM and ANQGSEA. The CDR3 loop spans 17 amino acids. J gave up 2 bases and V 4 bases, and 13 bases lay outside the gene matches. In DNA, the CDR3 is TGCAGCGTTGTAGGTTCCAGCGGGGGGCTCATCACAGATACGCAGTATTTT. It yields the protein CSVVGSSGGLITDTQYF.

The V call is TRBV13, the J call TRBJ2-5, with no clear D. The ends were cut back, 2 bases at V and 0 bases at J, with 7 bases in the middle. Germline lookup yields CDR1 PRHDT and CDR2 FYEKMQ (reference sequence). The CDR3 contains 14 residues. In nucleotides, the CDR3 is TGTGCCAGCAGCTTATTACAGAACCAAGAGACCCAGTACTTC. This sequence encodes CASSLLQNQETQYF.

This clone is a singleton in its sample. V gene TRBV14 combines with J gene TRBJ1-6; no reliable D call. Trimming stripped 0 bases from V and 7 bases from J, with 7 bases between. The CDR3 contains 14 residues. CDR1 and CDR2 (germline): SGHDN, FVKESK. The CDR3 region is CASSQDLKNSPLHF. The CDR3 DNA follows: TGTGCCAGCAGCCAAGATCTGAAGAATTCACCCCTCCACTTT.

The sample holds one count of this clone. The chain carries TRBV4-2 and TRBJ2-1; 8 positions agree with TRBD2. The germline CDR1 and CDR2 sequences are LGHNA and YNFKEQ. This CDR3 is built from 13 residues. The ends lost 4 bases at V and 6 bases at J; junction bases unmatched: 2. The CDR3 spells CASSRTSGNEQFF. DNA of the CDR3: TGTGCCAGCAGCCGCACTAGCGGCAATGAGCAGTTCTTC.

Concerning this clone: Other nucleotide sequences in the sample specify the same CDR3. The rearrangement links TRBV25-1 to TRBJ2-7; TRBD1 matches 9 bases. Unmatched junction bases numbered 4, after V lost 4 bases and J lost 0 bases. The germline V gene encodes CDR1 MGHDK and CDR2 SYGVNS. This CDR3 spans 15 amino acids. CDR3 nucleotides: TGTGCCAGCAGTGGGGGACAGGGAAGCTCCTACGAGCAGTACTTC. Translation: CASSGGQGSSYEQYF.

This chain uses TRBV25-1 with TRBJ1-4; maybe TRBD1 (5 bases). The CDR3 totals 16 residues. The germline gives CDR1 MGHDK, CDR2 SYGVNS. V lost 3 bases and J lost 8, with 19 bases in between. The CDR3 loop is CASSDPRDFPGEKLFF. The DNA for the CDR3 is TGTGCCAGCAGTGACCCTAGGGACTTCCCGGGGGAAAAACTGTTTTTT.

This rearrangement joins TRBV6-1 to TRBJ2-7, with 7 bases identical to TRBD1. CDR1 is MNHNS, CDR2 SASEGT, per germline. CDR3 length: 12 residues. V shed 7 bases, J shed 3 bases, and the junction held 3 bases outside the gene matches. The CDR3 sequence is CASNNRGYEQYF. In DNA, the CDR3 is TGTGCCAGCAATAACAGGGGCTACGAGCAGTACTTC.

The table lists this clone with a few counts. J is TRBJ1-1 and V is TRBV7-9; D is uncertain. V lost 2 bases and J lost 4, with 11 bases in between. CDR1 and CDR2 from the germline V gene are SEHNR and FQNEAQ (reference sequence). The CDR3 has 14 amino acids. In nucleotides, the CDR3 is TGTGCCAGCAGCTTATGGAAAGGCGCCACTGAAGCTTTCTTT. Its translation: CASSLWKGATEAFF.

V gene TRBV7-2 combines with J gene TRBJ2-1; 8 nucleotides agree with TRBD2. CDR3 size: 15 residues. V shed 3 bases and J 6 bases; nucleotides not matched to a gene: 7. Germline V gene data show CDR1 as SGHTA and CDR2 as FQGNSA. The CDR3 DNA follows: TGTGCCAGCAGCTTCGCCGGGGGGGCCCGCAATGAGCAGTTCTTC. Translation gives CASSFAGGARNEQFF.

The V call is TRBV18, the J call TRBJ1-5, with D possibly matching TRBD1 (6 bases). The CDR3 is 13 residues long. Trimming shortened V by 2 bases and J by 11 bases, and 13 bases separated the two germline ends. The germline V gene has CDR1 KGHSH and CDR2 LQKENI. DNA of the CDR3: TGTGCCAGCTCACCATCAGGGGAGGCGACCCAGCATTTT. Encoded protein: CASSPSGEATQHF.

CDR3 residues: CASSSGDIYSGANVLTF. CDR3 nucleotide sequence: TGTGCCAGCAGCTCAGGGGACATCTACTCTGGGGCCAACGTCCTGACTTTC. The chain carries TRBV5-6 and TRBJ2-6; maybe TRBD1 (6 bases). The CDR3 totals 17 residues. Germline assignment: CDR1 SGHDT and CDR2 YYEEEE. Between the trimmed V and J ends, which lost 3 bases and 0 bases, there was a span of 13 bases.

The genes are TRBV30 and TRBJ2-5; maybe TRBD1 (6 bases). The CDR3 runs to 15 residues. The V end lost 2 bases, the J end lost 7 bases, and 20 bases lay between the germline ends. The germline gives CDR1 GTSNPN, CDR2 SVGIG (reference sequence). This CDR3 reads CAWSSPDSDRGTQYF. In DNA, the CDR3 is TGTGCCTGGAGTTCCCCGGACAGCGATCGGGGGACCCAGTACTTC.

This clone has a handful of counts. V and J are TRBV6-5 and TRBJ2-5; D is possibly TRBD1 (6 bases). In germline, CDR1 is MNHEY, CDR2 SVGAGI. Trimming cost V 6 bases and J 3 bases, with 11 bases left between them. This CDR3 comprises 13 residues. The CDR3 region is CASSDYREETQYF. The CDR3 DNA reads TGTGCCAGCAGCGATTACAGGGAAGAGACCCAGTACTTC.

The chain joins TRBV28 to TRBJ1-6, with D unclear. The CDR3 is made up of 16 amino acids. Germline V gene data show CDR1 as MDHEN and CDR2 as SYDVKM. Trimming pared 3 bases from V and 9 bases from J, leaving 18 bases between. CDR3 DNA: TGTGCCAGCAGTTTGTCCCCCCACCCGTTAATTTCACCCCTCCACTTT. Its protein product is CASSLSPHPLISPLHF.

The chain has TRBV30 and TRBJ2-3; 11 nucleotides agree with TRBD2. Unmatched junction bases numbered 8, after V lost 3 bases and J lost 6 bases. The germline V gene encodes CDR1 GTSNPN and CDR2 SVGIG (reference sequence). The CDR3 sequence is 15 residues long. The CDR3 sequence: CAWSRLAGGPDTQYF. The CDR3 coding sequence is TGTGCCTGGAGCAGGCTAGCGGGGGGTCCGGATACGCAGTATTTT.

This chain uses TRBV4-2 with TRBJ2-3, with 11 bases aligning to TRBD2. V was clipped by 2 bases and J by 2 bases; unmatched bases: 3. CDR1 is LGHNA and CDR2 is YNFKEQ in the germline V gene. CDR3 length: 16 residues. CDR3 nucleotides: TGTGCCAGCAGCCAACCTAGCGGGGGGACCACAGATACGCAGTATTTT. Its protein is CASSQPSGGTTDTQYF.

The DNA of the CDR3 is TGTGCCAGCAGTGAAAGGGCGGTGGGGTTCCAGGGCTACACCTTC. Its translation is CASSERAVGFQGYTF. The chain is built from TRBV2 and TRBJ1-2; D is unresolved. CDR1 and CDR2 (germline): SNHLY, FYNNEI. The V and J ends lost 2 bases and 8 bases respectively, with 18 bases between them. The CDR3 covers 15 residues. The variable domain in full, with the rest retrieved from reference TRBV2 and TRBJ1-2, is EPEVTQTPSHQVTQMGQEVILRCVPISNHLYFYWYRQILGQKVEFLVSFYNNEISEKSEIFDDQFSVERPDGSNFTLKIRSTKLEDSAMYFCASSERAVGFQGYTFGSGTRLTVV.